The 16 T cell receptor beta chains below come from one sample, sequenced in a study of blood T cell repertoires in COVID-19 (dated by TCRdb to the early 2020s). Library generation was performed with the immunoSEQ multiplex PCR assay. TCRdb stores this immuneACCESS table with in-frame sequences only. Part of the clones is absent; in the studies checked, under half of the shortfall reflects unresolved V genes, and no reason is known for the rest. Recorded for this sample are about 150,000 clones; approximately 91% of them occurred a single time. The top ten clones comprise about 4.9% of the sample. Material: peripheral blood. The receptors come from a man aged 18 to 30 with COVID-19, enrolled during active disease.

The chain links TRBV12-3 or TRBV12-4 to TRBJ1-2, with D perhaps TRBD1 (6 bases). The CDR3 totals 12 residues. Trimming left V 5 bases short and J 5 bases short, with 9 bases between. CDR3 in amino acids: CASSPRGYGYTF. CDR3 in DNA: TGTGCCAGCAGTCCCAGGGGATATGGCTACACCTTC.

The rearrangement uses TRBV7-9 and TRBJ2-1; 7 nucleotides align to TRBD2. CDR1 and CDR2 (germline): SEHNR, FQNEAQ (reference sequence). The CDR3 sequence is 16 residues long. V was pared by 1 base and J by 4 bases, with 7 bases of the junction left unmatched. CDR3: CASSLGPAGLYNEQFF. The CDR3 bases are TGTGCCAGCAGCTTAGGGCCAGCGGGACTATACAATGAGCAGTTCTTC.

This chain links TRBV18 with TRBJ1-1; TRBD1 aligns across 9 bases. Germline V lookup: CDR1 KGHSH, CDR2 LQKENI. Trimming took 6 bases from V and 4 from J; bases not matched to a gene: 6. The CDR3 has 14 residues. The CDR3 DNA reads as TGTGCCAGCTCCCGGGACAGGGCTAGCACTGAAGCTTTCTTT. It encodes CASSRDRASTEAFF.

This clone was counted a single time. This chain connects TRBV19 to TRBJ1-3; D gene ambiguous. Germline assignment: CDR1 LNHDA and CDR2 SQIVND (reference sequence). The CDR3 spans 15 residues. V was clipped by 10 bases and J by 0 bases, with 16 bases between them. The CDR3 nucleotides are TGTGCCACCCTCCACCGAGGGAACTCTGGAAACACCATATATTTT. It specifies CATLHRGNSGNTIYF.

The V call is TRBV7-8, the J call TRBJ1-4, with D possibly TRBD1 on 5 matching bases. The length of the CDR3 is 19 residues. The V gene's germline CDR1 is SGHVS and CDR2 FQNEAQ. V was shortened by 1 base and J by 2 bases, with 20 bases between the two germline ends. The CDR3 nucleotides are TGTGCCAGCAGCTTAGGTTCGCCCAGGGTTTGGGCGACTAATGAAAAACTGTTTTTT. It specifies CASSLGSPRVWATNEKLFF.

V gene TRBV19 combines with J gene TRBJ2-7, with 9 bases identical to TRBD1. Germline V CDR1 and CDR2: LNHDA, SQIVND (reference sequence). Trimming removed 10 bases from V and 3 bases from J; junction bases left unmatched: 4. This CDR3 is built from 12 residues. The CDR3 loop is CATGQGNYEQYF. CDR3 in DNA: TGTGCCACAGGACAGGGGAACTACGAGCAGTACTTC.

The chain employs TRBV27 and TRBJ2-2; 10 bases line up with TRBD2. Trimming cost V 7 bases and J 7 bases; bases outside gene matches: 9. Germline CDR1 reads MNHEY; CDR2 reads SMNVEV (reference sequence). The CDR3 runs 15 residues. The CDR3 loop is CASTTSSGRNGELFF. In nucleotides, the CDR3 is TGTGCCAGCACCACCTCTAGCGGGAGAAACGGGGAGCTGTTTTTT.

The rearrangement joins TRBV4-3 to TRBJ2-1, with 8 bases that match TRBD2. The CDR3 loop spans 16 amino acids. The germline V gene encodes CDR1 LGHNA and CDR2 YSLEER. After removal of 0 bases from V and 4 bases from J, the junction contained 5 bases not matched to a gene. CDR3 coding DNA: TGCGCCAGCAGCCAAGACGGGGGGGAGGGTTACAATGAGCAGTTCTTC. Translating gives CASSQDGGEGYNEQFF.

A few counts support this clone. The J gene is TRBJ2-2, the V gene TRBV27, with TRBD2 identical over 7 bases. V shed 3 bases and J 4 bases; nucleotides not matched to a gene: 2. The CDR3 is made up of 14 amino acids. Germline V gives CDR1 MNHEY, CDR2 SMNVEV (reference sequence). The CDR3 reads CASSLPSGTGELFF. The CDR3 DNA sequence: TGTGCCAGCAGTTTGCCTAGCGGCACCGGGGAGCTGTTTTTT.

The rearrangement joins TRBV12-3 or TRBV12-4 to TRBJ1-1; D possibly corresponds to TRBD1 (5 bases). V was shortened by 6 bases and J by 3 bases, with 8 bases between the two germline ends. The CDR3 contains 12 residues. The CDR3 DNA follows: TGTGCCAGCAGGGGGCTGTACACTGAAGCTTTCTTT. Its translation is CASRGLYTEAFF.

This clone was recorded only once. Other DNA sequences in this specimen translate into the identical CDR3. V gene TRBV11-3 combines with J gene TRBJ2-7, with D possibly being TRBD1 (7 bases). This CDR3 has 12 residues. V was cut by 5 bases and J by 4 bases, with 9 bases left in between. Germline CDR1 and CDR2: SGHNT and YENEEA. The CDR3 region is CASSPGGYEQYF. DNA for the CDR3: TGTGCCAGCAGCCCAGGGGGGTACGAGCAGTACTTC. The complete variable domain, with remaining parts taken from reference TRBV11-3 and TRBJ2-7, reads EAGVVQSPRYKIIEKKQPVAFWCNPISGHNTLYWYLQNLGQGPELLIRYENEEAVDDSQLPKDRFSAERLKGVDSTLKIQPAELGDSAVYLCASSPGGYEQYFGPGTRLTVT.

In DNA form, the CDR3 reads TGTGCCAGCAGCTTAGGGACAGGGGCGCCCTATGGCTACACCTTC. The encoded protein is CASSLGTGAPYGYTF. The chain joins TRBV7-2 to TRBJ1-2; TRBD1 matches at 9 bases. The length of the CDR3 is 15 residues. Germline V gene sequence: CDR1 SGHTA, CDR2 FQGNSA. With V trimmed by 1 base and J by 4 bases, 4 bases remained unmatched.

The chain is built from TRBV6-4 and TRBJ2-1; D uncertain. The germline V and J ends were trimmed by 2 bases and 2 bases, with 4 bases remaining between them. The CDR3 runs 13 residues. Germline V gene sequence: CDR1 MRHNA, CDR2 SNTAGT. This CDR3 is CASSDGPYNEQFF. CDR3 coding DNA: TGTGCCAGCAGTGACGGCCCCTACAATGAGCAGTTCTTC.

This rearrangement joins TRBV20-1 to TRBJ2-1; 16 bases are shared with TRBD2. CDR1 and CDR2 from the germline V gene are DFQATT and SNEGSKA (reference sequence). Trimming took 3 bases from V and 6 from J; bases not matched to a gene: 5. The CDR3 spans 16 residues. For the CDR3, the DNA is TGCAGTGCTAGTGGAGGGACTAGCGGGAGGGGCAATGAGCAGTTCTTC. It codes for CSASGGTSGRGNEQFF.

In the case of this clone: One end of the junction fails to match germline, which may point to a read error. J is TRBJ2-1 and V is TRBV6-1; the D is unclear. Germline-derived CDR1 and CDR2 are MNHNS and SASEGT. There are 15 residues in the CDR3. The CDR3 nucleotides read TGTGCCAGCAGGGAAGAGGTCCAACGGCGGAATGAGCAGTTCTTC. Translated, it gives CASREEVQRRNEQFF.

This CDR3 reads CASTLAGRADTQYF. The DNA of the CDR3 is TGTGCCAGCACCCTGGCAGGGAGGGCAGATACGCAGTATTTT. The V and J genes are TRBV7-9 and TRBJ2-3; the match to TRBD2 covers 7 bases. After removal of 7 bases from V and 4 bases from J, the junction contained 8 bases not matched to a gene. The CDR3 is 14 amino acids. In germline, CDR1 is SEHNR, CDR2 FQNEAQ (reference sequence).